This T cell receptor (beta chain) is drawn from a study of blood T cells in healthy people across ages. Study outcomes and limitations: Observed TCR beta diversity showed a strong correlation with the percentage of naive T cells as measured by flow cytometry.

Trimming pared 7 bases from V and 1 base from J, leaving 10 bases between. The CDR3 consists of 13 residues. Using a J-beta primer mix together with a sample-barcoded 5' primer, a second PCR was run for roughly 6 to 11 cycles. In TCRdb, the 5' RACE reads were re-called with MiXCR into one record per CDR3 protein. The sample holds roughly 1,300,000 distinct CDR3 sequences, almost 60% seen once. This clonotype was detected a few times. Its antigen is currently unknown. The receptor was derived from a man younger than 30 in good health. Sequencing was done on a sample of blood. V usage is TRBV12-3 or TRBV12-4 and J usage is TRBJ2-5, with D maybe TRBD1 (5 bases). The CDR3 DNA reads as TGTGCCAGCATAGGGGCGCGCCAAGAGACCCAGTACTTC. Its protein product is CASIGARQETQYF.